These 12 T cell receptor beta chains were all obtained from the same sample, sequenced in a study of follicular helper T cells after annual influenza vaccination. Here immunoSEQ multiplex PCR was the method, and the copy in TCRdb shows in-frame clones only, minus some. The table records approximately 10,000 clones, around 80% of them present only once. Indicated time point: 2015-2016 season, 7 days after influenza vaccination. The sample consisted of CXCR5+ CD38- circulating T follicular helper cells from blood, taken 7 days after influenza vaccination. Stated subset: circulating Tfh, non-naive CD4+CXCR5+PD-1+ (ICOS+CD38+ or ICOS-CD38-). All receptors derive from an adult who received the influenza vaccine.

J is TRBJ1-1 and V is TRBV5-6, with D unresolved. Per the germline V gene, CDR1 is SGHDT and CDR2 is YYEEEE. The CDR3 consists of 16 residues. Trimming took 0 bases from V and 0 from J, leaving 12 bases between them. As DNA, the CDR3 is TGTGCCAGCAGCTTGGTCTATGCAGTAGTGAACACTGAAGCTTTCTTT. Its translation is CASSLVYAVVNTEAFF. Complete variable domain (other parts from reference TRBV5-6 and TRBJ1-1): DAGVTQSPTHLIKTRGQQVTLRCSPKSGHDTVSWYQQALGQGPQFIFQYYEEEERQRGNFPDRFSGHQFPNYSSELNVNALLLGDSALYLCASSLVYAVVNTEAFFGQGTRLTVV.

The chain recombines TRBV18 with TRBJ1-2; D is possibly TRBD1 (6 bases). Looked up from germline, CDR1 is KGHSH and CDR2 is LQKENI. The CDR3 totals 19 residues. Trimming shortened V by 1 base and J by 0 bases, and 21 bases separated the two germline ends. As DNA, the CDR3 is TGTGCCAGCTCACCACAGATTGCAGGGGCTGAGCGACCTAACTATGGCTACACCTTC. Translated, it gives CASSPQIAGAERPNYGYTF.

The chain uses TRBV5-4 and TRBJ1-1, with 10 bases aligning to TRBD1. V shed 10 bases and J 9 bases; nucleotides not matched to a gene: 15. The CDR3 covers 14 residues. Germline V lookup: CDR1 SGHNT, CDR2 YYREEE (reference sequence). The CDR3 sequence: CAWAPGTGEIQAFF. CDR3 bases: TGTGCCTGGGCCCCCGGGACAGGGGAAATTCAAGCTTTCTTT.

The chain couples TRBV6-4 to TRBJ1-4; D unclear. The germline V gene has CDR1 MRHNA and CDR2 SNTAGT. The CDR3 extends over 17 amino acids. Trimming pared 4 bases from V and 0 bases from J, leaving 15 bases between. CDR3 DNA sequence: TGTGCCAGCAGTGGCCGGGTCCGTGTTGCAACTAATGAAAAACTGTTTTTT. The encoded protein is CASSGRVRVATNEKLFF.

This clone was counted between two and nine times. V gene TRBV4-1 combines with J gene TRBJ1-2; D perhaps matches TRBD1 (5 bases). This CDR3 has 14 amino acids. V dropped 2 bases and J dropped 8 bases, with 15 bases sitting between them. In germline, CDR1 is MGHRA, CDR2 YSYEKL. The CDR3 DNA reads as TGCGCCAGCAGCCAAAGGGGTAGTGAGTCCGGCTACACCTTC. Translation: CASSQRGSESGYTF.

This clone has a single count. V and J are TRBV7-9 and TRBJ2-3; D remains unclear. Germline lookup yields CDR1 SEHNR and CDR2 FQNEAQ (reference sequence). The CDR3 covers 14 residues. Trimming removed 0 bases at V and 4 bases at J, with 8 bases between. The CDR3 DNA reads as TGTGCCAGCAGCTTAGCGCTGGGTTCAGATACGCAGTATTTT. It is translated as CASSLALGSDTQYF.

The chain combines TRBV18 with TRBJ2-2; D ambiguous. The V end lost 2 bases, the J end lost 2 bases, and 9 bases lay between the germline ends. Per germline, CDR1 KGHSH and CDR2 LQKENI. This CDR3 is built from 15 residues. The CDR3 here is CASSPRVFNTGELFF. The DNA of the CDR3 is TGTGCCAGCTCACCAAGGGTTTTTAACACCGGGGAGCTGTTTTTT. The whole variable domain, remainder taken from reference TRBV18 and TRBJ2-2, is NAGVMQNPRHLVRRRGQEARLRCSPMKGHSHVYWYRQLPEEGLKFMVYLQKENIIDESGMPKERFSAEFPKEGPSILRIQQVVRGDSAAYFCASSPRVFNTGELFFGEGSRLTVL.

The CDR3 region is CASSLAGTASFNTEAFF. For the CDR3, the DNA is TGCGCCAGCAGCTTGGCCGGGACAGCCTCCTTCAACACTGAAGCTTTCTTT. This chain joins TRBV5-1 and TRBJ1-1; 7 bases align to TRBD1. The CDR3 length is 17 residues. Germline lookup yields CDR1 SGHRS and CDR2 YFSETQ. The V and J ends lost 0 bases and 2 bases, in that order; junction bases with no gene match: 10.

The J gene is TRBJ1-1, the V gene TRBV5-1, with D perhaps TRBD1 (6 bases). Germline lookup yields CDR1 SGHRS and CDR2 YFSETQ. This CDR3 contains 16 residues. V gave up 3 bases and J gave up 4 bases, with 19 bases separating them. CDR3: CASSSASTVGGTEAFF. The CDR3 DNA is TGCGCCAGCAGCTCAGCCTCGACAGTAGGGGGCACTGAAGCTTTCTTT.

The J gene is TRBJ1-2, the V gene TRBV10-1; a possible D gene is TRBD1 (6 bases). The germline V gene encodes CDR1 WNHNN and CDR2 SYGVQD (reference sequence). The CDR3 is made up of 13 amino acids. The germline V and J ends were trimmed by 3 bases and 8 bases, with 13 bases remaining between them. The CDR3 DNA sequence: TGCGCCAGCAGTGAAAACAGGGAAAGCGGCTACACCTTC. Encoded protein: CASSENRESGYTF.

This clone was counted between two and nine times. The chain has TRBV5-3 and TRBJ1-6; weak D call: TRBD1 (5 bases). TRBV5-3 carries the ORF label, with uncertain function. This CDR3 has 14 residues. V lost 4 bases and J 10 bases, leaving 15 bases between the germline ends. In nucleotides, the CDR3 is TGTGCCAGAAGCCCGGGCAGGGTGTTGTCACCCCTCCACTTT. The encoded protein is CARSPGRVLSPLHF.

The V call is TRBV5-6, the J call TRBJ2-1, with 10 bases fitting TRBD2. This CDR3 comprises 17 residues. Germline-derived CDR1 and CDR2 are SGHDT and YYEEEE. Unmatched junction bases numbered 5, after V lost 2 bases and J lost 0 bases. The CDR3 loop reads CASSFSGGWSSYNEQFF. In DNA, the CDR3 is TGTGCCAGCAGCTTTAGCGGGGGGTGGAGCTCCTACAATGAGCAGTTCTTC.